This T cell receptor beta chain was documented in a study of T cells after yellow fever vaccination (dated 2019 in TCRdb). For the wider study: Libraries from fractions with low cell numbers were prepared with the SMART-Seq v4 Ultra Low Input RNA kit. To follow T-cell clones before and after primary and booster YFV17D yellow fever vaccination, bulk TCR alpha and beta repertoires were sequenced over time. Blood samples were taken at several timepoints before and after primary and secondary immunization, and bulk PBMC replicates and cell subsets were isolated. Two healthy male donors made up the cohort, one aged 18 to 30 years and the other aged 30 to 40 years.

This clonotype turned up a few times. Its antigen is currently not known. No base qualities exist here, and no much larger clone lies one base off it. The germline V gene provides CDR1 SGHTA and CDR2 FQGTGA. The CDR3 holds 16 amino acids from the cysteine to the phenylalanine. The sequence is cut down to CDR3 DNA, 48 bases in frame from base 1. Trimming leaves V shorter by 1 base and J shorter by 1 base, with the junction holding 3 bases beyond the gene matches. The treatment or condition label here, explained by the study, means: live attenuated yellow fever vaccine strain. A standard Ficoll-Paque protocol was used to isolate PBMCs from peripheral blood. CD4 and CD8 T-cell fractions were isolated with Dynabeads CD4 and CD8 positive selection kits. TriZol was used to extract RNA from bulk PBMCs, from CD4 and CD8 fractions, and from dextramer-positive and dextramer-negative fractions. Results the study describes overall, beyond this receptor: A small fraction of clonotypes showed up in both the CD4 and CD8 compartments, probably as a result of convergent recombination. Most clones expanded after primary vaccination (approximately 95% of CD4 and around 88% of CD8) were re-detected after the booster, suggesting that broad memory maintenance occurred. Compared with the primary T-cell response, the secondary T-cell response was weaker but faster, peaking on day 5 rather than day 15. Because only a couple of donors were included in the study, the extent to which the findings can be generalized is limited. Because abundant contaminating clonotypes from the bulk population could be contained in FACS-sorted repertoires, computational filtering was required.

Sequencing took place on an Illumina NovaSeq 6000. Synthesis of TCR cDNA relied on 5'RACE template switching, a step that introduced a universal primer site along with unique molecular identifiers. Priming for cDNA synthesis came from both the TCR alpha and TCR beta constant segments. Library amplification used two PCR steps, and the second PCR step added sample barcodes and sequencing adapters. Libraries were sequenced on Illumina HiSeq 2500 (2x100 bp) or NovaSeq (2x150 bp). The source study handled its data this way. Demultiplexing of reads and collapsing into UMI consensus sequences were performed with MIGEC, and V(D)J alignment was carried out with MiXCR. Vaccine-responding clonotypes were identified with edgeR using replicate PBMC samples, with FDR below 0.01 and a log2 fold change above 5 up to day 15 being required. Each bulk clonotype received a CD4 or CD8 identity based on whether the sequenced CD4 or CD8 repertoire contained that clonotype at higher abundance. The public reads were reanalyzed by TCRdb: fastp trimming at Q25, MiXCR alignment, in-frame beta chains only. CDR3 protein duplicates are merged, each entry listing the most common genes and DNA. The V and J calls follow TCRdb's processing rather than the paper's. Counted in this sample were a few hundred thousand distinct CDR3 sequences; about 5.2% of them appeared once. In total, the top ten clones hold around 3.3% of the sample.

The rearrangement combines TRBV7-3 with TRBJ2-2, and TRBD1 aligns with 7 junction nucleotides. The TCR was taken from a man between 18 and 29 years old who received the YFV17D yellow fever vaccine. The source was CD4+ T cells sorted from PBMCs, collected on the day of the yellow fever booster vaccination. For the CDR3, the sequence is CASSLRGTVNTGELFF. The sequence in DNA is TGTGCCAGCAGCTTAAGGGGGACAGTGAACACCGGGGAGCTGTTTTTT.